This is a list of T cell receptor beta chains from one sample in a study of T cells in Graves' hyperthyroidism and ophthalmopathy. TCRdb processed the multiplex PCR reads anew with MiXCR; each CDR3 protein has one entry. This table has some 350,000 distinct CDR3 sequences, over 15% appearing once. The specimen sequenced was blood. These receptor sequences come from a young woman with Graves' hyperthyroidism. CDR3s include the opening cysteine and the closing phenylalanine or tryptophan. The D gene is left open where the match is weak. Clone size appears in some rows only: once, few, many, or a class for an expanded clone.

j_call: TRBJ1-1
clone_size: many
d_call: NA
v_call: TRBV10-3
cdr3_nt: TGTGCCATCAGGGCCGGGGGAAATGTCGACGAAGCTTTCTTT
cdr3_aa: CAIRAGGNVDEAFF

j_call: TRBJ1-5
clone_size: once
d_call: TRBD1
v_call: TRBV12-3/TRBV12-4
cdr3_nt: TGTGCCAGCAGTTTCGGGGACAGAAATCAGCCCCAGCATTTT
cdr3_aa: CASSFGDRNQPQHF

j_call: TRBJ1-2
clone_size: many
d_call: NA
v_call: TRBV7-8
cdr3_nt: TGTGCCAGCAGCTTCGGACGAGCCGATTATGGCTACACCTTC
cdr3_aa: CASSFGRADYGYTF

j_call: TRBJ1-5
clone_size: many
d_call: NA
v_call: TRBV28
cdr3_nt: TGTGCCAGCCGGCCGGTCGCGGGGGCGAGTAATCAGCCCCAGCATTTT
cdr3_aa: CASRPVAGASNQPQHF

j_call: TRBJ1-4
clone_size: few
d_call: NA
v_call: TRBV4-1
cdr3_nt: TGCGCCAGCAGCCAAGATCAATGGCGGAGGCGCGACGAAAAACTGTTTTTT
cdr3_aa: CASSQDQWRRRDEKLFF

j_call: TRBJ1-1
clone_size: many
d_call: NA
v_call: TRBV12-3/TRBV12-4
cdr3_nt: TGTGCCAGCAGTGAAACAGGGCTCCGGACTGAAGCTTTCTTT
cdr3_aa: CASSETGLRTEAFF

j_call: TRBJ1-5
clone_size: many
d_call: TRBD1
v_call: TRBV12-3/TRBV12-4
cdr3_nt: TGTGCCAGCAGCCTCGGGACAGACAATCAGCCCCAGCATTTT
cdr3_aa: CASSLGTDNQPQHF

j_call: TRBJ1-5
clone_size: many
d_call: NA
v_call: TRBV6-1
cdr3_nt: TGTGCCAGCAGTCCAGGGATCTCCAGCAATCAGCCCCAGCATTTT
cdr3_aa: CASSPGISSNQPQHF

j_call: TRBJ1-2
clone_size: NA
d_call: TRBD1
v_call: TRBV20-1
cdr3_nt: TGCAGTGCTAGAGATCCGGGGCAGGGGGAAGCCTACGGCTACACCTTC
cdr3_aa: CSARDPGQGEAYGYTF

j_call: TRBJ1-2
clone_size: NA
d_call: NA
v_call: TRBV12-3/TRBV12-4
cdr3_nt: TGTGCCAGCAGTTTGTCAGGGGCCAAACCCAACTATGGCTACACCTTC
cdr3_aa: CASSLSGAKPNYGYTF

j_call: TRBJ2-5
clone_size: NA
d_call: TRBD2
v_call: TRBV7-8
cdr3_nt: TGTGCCAGCAGCTTGGGACTAGAAGGGGCAGGGGAGACCCAGTACTTC
cdr3_aa: CASSLGLEGAGETQYF

j_call: TRBJ2-7
clone_size: many
d_call: NA
v_call: TRBV7-2
cdr3_nt: TGTGCCAGCAGCCTACTAATTCACTTCTACGAGCAGTACTTC
cdr3_aa: CASSLLIHFYEQYF